The 30 T cell receptor beta chains in this list originate from one sample, sequenced in a study of cytomegalovirus exposure and HLA in healthy donors. The PCR contained 60 Vbeta and 13 Jbeta primers. Method: immunoSEQ multiplex PCR; TCRdb's copy keeps in-frame clones and lacks some. The sample includes fewer than 250,000 clones, over 65% of them seen just once. The sequenced material came from PBMCs. Receptors were obtained from a man between 18 and 29 years old in good health and CMV-seronegative.

V gene TRBV6-5 combines with J gene TRBJ1-2; D is perhaps TRBD1 (5 bases). V was trimmed by 0 bases and J by 5 bases, leaving 16 bases between them. The CDR3 has 16 amino acids. Germline V gene sequence: CDR1 MNHEY, CDR2 SVGAGI. The CDR3 DNA follows: TGTGCCAGCAGTTACTCGAAATCGGGGGTTACATATGGCTACACCTTC. Protein: CASSYSKSGVTYGYTF.

The chain carries TRBV5-4 and TRBJ1-3, with a weak D call TRBD1 (5 bases). There are 13 residues in the CDR3. CDR1 is SGHNT and CDR2 is YYREEE in the germline V gene (reference sequence). V dropped 4 bases and J dropped 2 bases, with 7 bases sitting between them. The CDR3 nucleotides are TGTGCCAGCAGCACACAGGCTGGAAACACCATATATTTT. Protein product: CASSTQAGNTIYF. Looking up the rest from reference TRBV5-4 and TRBJ1-3 gives the full variable domain: ETGVTQSPTHLIKTRGQQVTLRCSSQSGHNTVSWYQQALGQGPQFIFQYYREEENGRGNFPPRFSGLQFPNYSSELNVNALELDDSALYLCASSTQAGNTIYFGEGSWLTVV.

This clone turned up a few times. The rearrangement uses TRBV19 and TRBJ2-3; no clear D gene. The germline V gene has CDR1 LNHDA and CDR2 SQIVND (reference sequence). The V end lost 5 bases, the J end lost 0 bases, and 15 bases lay between the germline ends. The length of the CDR3 is 16 residues. For the CDR3, the DNA is TGTGCCAGTAGTGCTCAGGATCTTACTAGCACAGATACGCAGTATTTT. Protein product: CASSAQDLTSTDTQYF.

This clone has just a few counts. The chain recombines TRBV9 with TRBJ2-4, with 8 bases that match TRBD1. Germline values: CDR1 SGDLS, CDR2 YYNGEE. V shed 0 bases and J 5 bases; nucleotides not matched to a gene: 4. The CDR3 is made up of 15 amino acids. In nucleotides, the CDR3 is TGTGCCAGCAGCGTAGCGGGCAGGGGGCAAAACATTCAGTACTTC. Translating gives CASSVAGRGQNIQYF.

V usage is TRBV6-1 and J usage is TRBJ2-4; 7 bases agree with TRBD2. Trimming removed 8 bases from V and 3 bases from J; junction bases left unmatched: 1. CDR3 length: 12 amino acids. Germline loops: CDR1 MNHNS, CDR2 SASEGT. As DNA, the CDR3 is TGTGCCAGCGGACTAGACAAAAACATTCAGTACTTC. Amino acid sequence: CASGLDKNIQYF.

This clone was seen only a few times. The CDR3 sequence: CASSAYSGRGTDTQYF. DNA of the CDR3: TGTGCCAGCAGTGCCTATAGCGGGAGGGGCACAGATACGCAGTATTTT. This rearrangement joins TRBV6-4 to TRBJ2-3; 11 positions agree with TRBD2. Germline V gene lookup returns CDR1 MRHNA and CDR2 SNTAGT. This CDR3 has 16 residues. Trimming took 4 bases from V and 1 from J; bases not matched to a gene: 4.

This clone occurred a few times. The rearrangement uses TRBV12-5 and TRBJ1-1, with a possible D match to TRBD1 (6 bases). Trimming took 6 bases from V and 3 from J, leaving 14 bases between them. CDR3 length: 14 amino acids. CDR1 and CDR2 (germline): LGHNT, FRNRAP. The CDR3 sequence is CASGHTNRDTEAFF. The CDR3 region has the DNA TGTGCTAGTGGACATACAAACAGGGACACTGAAGCTTTCTTT. The full variable domain, its missing parts supplied by reference TRBV12-5 and TRBJ1-1, is DARVTQTPRHKVTEMGQEVTMRCQPILGHNTVFWYRQTMMQGLELLAYFRNRAPLDDSGMPKDRFSAEMPDATLATLKIQPSEPRDSAVYFCASGHTNRDTEAFFGQGTRLTVV.

This chain joins TRBV15 and TRBJ1-4, with 11 bases aligning to TRBD1. Germline trimming cut 8 bases from V and 8 bases from J; bases unmatched to any gene: 13. This CDR3 has 16 amino acids. Germline lookup yields CDR1 LNHNV and CDR2 YYDKDF (reference sequence). Here the CDR3 reads CATSTRDRGEDEKLFF. As DNA, the CDR3 is TGTGCCACCTCAACCCGGGACAGGGGGGAGGACGAAAAACTGTTTTTT.

The chain joins TRBV6-1 to TRBJ1-2; possible D gene TRBD1, 6 bases. Germline CDR1 reads MNHNS; CDR2 reads SASEGT. V shed 1 base and J shed 3 bases, with 12 bases lying between them. The CDR3 runs to 15 residues. CDR3 amino acids: CASSEVVQGYYGYTF. The CDR3 bases are TGTGCCAGCAGTGAAGTGGTACAGGGCTACTATGGCTACACCTTC.

The chain uses TRBV9 and TRBJ2-3; possibly TRBD2 for D (6 bases). The V gene's germline CDR1 is SGDLS and CDR2 YYNGEE. Deletions cut 0 bases from V and 2 bases from J, with 16 bases between. The length of the CDR3 is 17 residues. This CDR3 reads CASSVDGGGGVTDTQYF. CDR3 in DNA: TGTGCCAGCAGCGTAGACGGGGGAGGTGGGGTCACAGATACGCAGTATTTT. The full variable domain, with the rest looked up from reference TRBV9 and TRBJ2-3, is DSGVTQTPKHLITATGQRVTLRCSPRSGDLSVYWYQQSLDQGLQFLIQYYNGEERAKGNILERFSAQQFPDLHSELNLSSLELGDSALYFCASSVDGGGGVTDTQYFGPGTRLTVL.

J is TRBJ1-4 and V is TRBV19, with D perhaps TRBD1 (5 bases). Per germline, CDR1 LNHDA and CDR2 SQIVND (reference sequence). This CDR3 has 23 residues. The V gene lost 0 bases and the J gene lost 0 bases, with 29 bases spanning the gap. CDR3 sequence reads: CASSIDLCVRDGFIGATNEKLFF. The CDR3 DNA is TGTGCCAGTAGTATAGATCTGTGTGTCAGGGATGGGTTCATAGGTGCAACTAATGAAAAACTGTTTTTT.

This clone occurred a few times. V is TRBV29-1 and J is TRBJ2-3, with TRBD2 matching 10 bases. The germline V gene encodes CDR1 SQVTM and CDR2 ANQGSEA. The V segment lost 4 bases and the J segment 2 bases; nucleotides outside the gene matches: 6. The CDR3 spans 15 residues. CDR3 sequence reads: CSVAGLAAFTDTQYF. Written as DNA, the CDR3 is TGCAGCGTTGCTGGACTAGCGGCTTTCACAGATACGCAGTATTTT.

The chain joins TRBV6-1 to TRBJ1-1; D uncertain. CDR1 is MNHNS and CDR2 is SASEGT in the germline V gene. The CDR3 loop spans 11 amino acids. The ends were cut back, 11 bases at V and 5 bases at J, with 12 bases in the middle. CDR3 protein: CASEGGTEAFF. The CDR3, as DNA: TGTGCCTCCGAGGGTGGGACTGAAGCTTTCTTT.

This chain links TRBV10-3 with TRBJ2-7; TRBD1 aligns across 7 bases. With V trimmed by 6 bases and J by 1 base, 6 bases remained unmatched. Germline V gene sequence: CDR1 ENHRY, CDR2 SYGVKD. The CDR3 is 14 amino acids. The CDR3 reads CAISQGDRSYEQYF. The CDR3 DNA reads TGTGCCATCAGCCAAGGGGACAGATCCTACGAGCAGTACTTC.

The chain joins TRBV5-1 to TRBJ2-3, with 8 bases matching TRBD1. This CDR3 has 16 amino acids. Germline V gene data show CDR1 as SGHRS and CDR2 as YFSETQ. After removal of 4 bases from V and 3 bases from J, the junction contained 10 bases not matched to a gene. The CDR3 nucleotides are TGCGCCAGCAGCACCCGGACAGGGACATTGACAGATACGCAGTATTTT. Translation: CASSTRTGTLTDTQYF.

The chain recombines TRBV5-6 with TRBJ2-5, with 9 bases aligning to TRBD2. The last part of the DNA fits TRBJ2-7 better; the J call may be wrong. Germline V gene data show CDR1 as SGHDT and CDR2 as YYEEEE. This CDR3 has 14 residues. CDR3 residues: CASGYGTSIYEQYF. For the CDR3, the DNA is TGTGCCAGCGGCTACGGGACTAGCATCTACGAGCAGTACTTC.

This clone has a single count. The gene calls are TRBV6-1 and TRBJ1-2; 9 bases fit TRBD1. J was trimmed by 5 bases and V by 4 bases; bases with no gene match: 2. The germline V gene encodes CDR1 MNHNS and CDR2 SASEGT. CDR3 size: 13 residues. As DNA, the CDR3 is TGTGCCAGCAGTGCTGGGACAGGGTATGGCTACACCTTC. Its translation: CASSAGTGYGYTF.

This clone occurred a few times. V gene TRBV7-8 combines with J gene TRBJ1-3; D is unclear. Trimming stripped 11 bases from V and 0 bases from J, with 11 bases between. The germline V gene has CDR1 SGHVS and CDR2 FQNEAQ. The length of the CDR3 is 13 residues. The CDR3 spells CASGSLSGNTIYF. CDR3 nucleotides: TGTGCCTCCGGGAGCCTCTCTGGAAACACCATATATTTT.

This clone was recorded only once. The rearrangement uses TRBV19 and TRBJ1-1; no definite D call. The V gene's germline CDR1 is LNHDA and CDR2 SQIVND (reference sequence). V was cut by 6 bases and J by 1 base, with 12 bases left in between. The CDR3 covers 14 residues. This chain's CDR3 is CASRLGRENTEAFF. CDR3 sequence (DNA): TGTGCCAGTAGACTAGGACGGGAGAACACTGAAGCTTTCTTT.

The genes are TRBV5-4 and TRBJ2-1; D is perhaps TRBD2 (5 bases). Germline CDR1 is SGHNT and CDR2 is YYREEE (reference sequence). The CDR3 is 16 residues long. V dropped 3 bases and J dropped 0 bases, with 13 bases sitting between them. The CDR3 loop is CASSSASSLSYNEQFF. CDR3 bases: TGTGCCAGCAGCTCCGCTAGCTCCCTCTCCTACAATGAGCAGTTCTTC. Full variable domain (rest looked up from reference TRBV5-4 and TRBJ2-1): ETGVTQSPTHLIKTRGQQVTLRCSSQSGHNTVSWYQQALGQGPQFIFQYYREEENGRGNFPPRFSGLQFPNYSSELNVNALELDDSALYLCASSSASSLSYNEQFFGPGTRLTVL.

The rearrangement uses TRBV5-4 and TRBJ1-1; 7 bases agree with TRBD1. J was trimmed by 3 bases and V by 0 bases; bases with no gene match: 2. The germline gives CDR1 SGHNT, CDR2 YYREEE (reference sequence). There are 14 residues in the CDR3. CDR3 protein: CASSLEGTDTEAFF. CDR3 coding DNA: TGTGCCAGCAGCTTGGAAGGGACAGACACTGAAGCTTTCTTT.

V usage is TRBV9 and J usage is TRBJ2-5; 8 bases are a match to TRBD2. The CDR3 has 16 amino acids. J gave up 0 bases and V 3 bases, and 7 bases lay outside the gene matches. The germline CDR1 and CDR2 sequences are SGDLS and YYNGEE. The DNA of the CDR3 is TGTGCCAGCAGCGCCCCGACTAGCGTAGACCAAGAGACCCAGTACTTC. Protein sequence: CASSAPTSVDQETQYF.

The V gene is TRBV5-1, the J gene TRBJ2-1, with 8 positions matching TRBD2. The germline V gene has CDR1 SGHRS and CDR2 YFSETQ. The CDR3 spans 15 residues. Unmatched junction bases numbered 7, after V lost 0 bases and J lost 8 bases. Written as DNA, the CDR3 is TGCGCCAGCAGCTTGGGGATAGCGGGAACCTATGAGCAGTTCTTC. Translating gives CASSLGIAGTYEQFF. Supplemented by reference TRBV5-1 and TRBJ2-1, the full variable domain reads KAGVTQTPRYLIKTRGQQVTLSCSPISGHRSVSWYQQTPGQGLQFLFEYFSETQRNKGNFPGRFSGRQFSNSRSEMNVSTLELGDSALYLCASSLGIAGTYEQFFGPGTRLTVL.

The J gene is TRBJ1-1, the V gene TRBV28; TRBD1 might be the D (6 bases). CDR3 size: 14 residues. The germline V gene has CDR1 MDHEN and CDR2 SYDVKM. Trimming left V 6 bases short and J 1 base short, with 12 bases between. The CDR3 sequence is CASSSQGKNTEAFF. CDR3 in DNA: TGTGCCAGCAGCTCCCAGGGGAAGAACACTGAAGCTTTCTTT.

The V call is TRBV27, the J call TRBJ2-7; D possibly corresponds to TRBD1 (5 bases). Germline values: CDR1 MNHEY, CDR2 SMNVEV (reference sequence). The V end lost 7 bases, the J end lost 3 bases, and 16 bases lay between the germline ends. The CDR3 spans 14 residues. The DNA for the CDR3 is TGTGCCAGCAAATCGGCACAGGACCACTACGAGCAGTACTTC. Encoded protein: CASKSAQDHYEQYF.

The rearrangement joins TRBV28 to TRBJ2-5, with 9 bases identical to TRBD1. TRBJ2-7 matches the DNA end more closely, so the J call is doubtful. This CDR3 is 14 amino acids long. CDR1 is MDHEN and CDR2 is SYDVKM in the germline V gene. This CDR3 is CASGRTGAPYEQYF. In DNA form, the CDR3 reads TGTGCCAGTGGTAGGACAGGGGCTCCCTACGAGCAGTACTTC.

The CDR3 region has the DNA TGCGCCAGCAGCCAAGGTGGGACAGGGACTTATGGCTACACCTTC. Encoded protein: CASSQGGTGTYGYTF. This chain joins TRBV4-1 and TRBJ1-2; 9 nucleotides match TRBD1. Germline V gene sequence: CDR1 MGHRA, CDR2 YSYEKL. This CDR3 spans 15 amino acids. The V and J ends lost 1 base and 5 bases, in that order; junction bases with no gene match: 5.

The CDR3 DNA is TGTGCCAGCAGCTTCCCAGAGACACTCACAGATACGCAGTATTTT. Translation: CASSFPETLTDTQYF. J is TRBJ2-3 and V is TRBV7-8; the D is unclear. V was cut by 3 bases and J by 2 bases, with 12 bases left in between. The CDR3 runs to 15 residues. Per the germline V gene, CDR1 is SGHVS and CDR2 is FQNEAQ.

To note about this clone: At one end the junction does not follow the germline gene, possibly because of a read error. In DNA, the CDR3 is TGTTCCAGCAGCTCTGGACAGCTTAGCACAGATACGCAGTATTTT. Translation gives CSSSSGQLSTDTQYF. The chain uses TRBV7-9 and TRBJ2-3; D might be TRBD1 (6 bases). This CDR3 comprises 15 residues. CDR1 SEHNR and CDR2 FQNEAQ come from the germline V gene (reference sequence).

V is TRBV7-9 and J is TRBJ1-5; D ambiguous. Deletions cut 5 bases from V and 2 bases from J, with 16 bases between. CDR1 and CDR2 from the germline V gene are SEHNR and FQNEAQ (reference sequence). CDR3 length: 16 residues. CDR3 residues: CASSPSRGGGNQPQHF. In DNA, the CDR3 is TGTGCCAGCAGCCCTAGCCGGGGTGGGGGCAATCAGCCCCAGCATTTT.